The 21 T cell receptor beta chains below all came from one sample that was sequenced in a study of blood T cell repertoires in COVID-19. Clones were sequenced by immunoSEQ multiplex PCR, and TCRdb holds only the in-frame ones, with some missing. The sample has 150,000 to 200,000 clones, over 80% seen once. The sample consisted of PBMCs or T cells enriched from blood (not recorded which). The receptors originated from a man in his sixties or seventies who had been exposed to COVID-19.

In DNA, the CDR3 is TGTGCCAGCAGCTTTGGACTAGCGGGAGATACGCAGTATTTT. This translates into CASSFGLAGDTQYF. This chain links TRBV5-5 with TRBJ2-3, with 11 bases that match TRBD2. Germline V gene lookup returns CDR1 SGHKS and CDR2 YYEKEE (reference sequence). The CDR3 is 14 amino acids. V lost 2 bases to trimming and J lost 5 bases; unmatched junction nucleotides: 1.

This chain uses TRBV7-2 with TRBJ2-1; 9 bases fit TRBD1. V shed 2 bases, J shed 10 bases, and the junction held 12 bases outside the gene matches. The germline CDR1 and CDR2 sequences are SGHTA and FQGNSA. The CDR3 sequence is 16 residues long. The chain's CDR3 is CASSLLPGQGHHEQFF. The CDR3 DNA follows: TGTGCCAGCAGCTTACTACCGGGACAGGGTCATCACGAGCAGTTCTTC.

The chain uses TRBV11-3 and TRBJ2-5; D might be TRBD1 (6 bases). CDR1 and CDR2 from the germline V gene are SGHNT and YENEEA. Trimming removed 5 bases at V and 4 bases at J, with 11 bases between. The CDR3 consists of 13 residues. The CDR3 is CASSKSGVETQYF. As DNA, the CDR3 is TGTGCCAGCAGCAAATCAGGGGTAGAGACCCAGTACTTC.

This rearrangement joins TRBV9 to TRBJ2-1; D perhaps matches TRBD2 (7 bases). Trimming took off 0 bases at V and 9 bases at J, with 13 bases between the two ends. Germline V lookup: CDR1 SGDLS, CDR2 YYNGEE. This CDR3 is built from 14 residues. The CDR3 DNA follows: TGTGCCAGCAGCGTAGATGGGGGGGCCGTTGAGCAGTTCTTC. Its translation is CASSVDGGAVEQFF.

This clone has a handful of counts. This sequence joins TRBV15 and TRBJ2-1; tentative D call: TRBD2 (6 bases). The V end was cut by 0 bases, the J end by 8 bases, with 14 bases between. Germline loops: CDR1 LNHNV, CDR2 YYDKDF (reference sequence). This CDR3 is built from 15 residues. CDR3 sequence: CATSRDFNPGDEQFF. For the CDR3, the DNA is TGTGCCACCAGCAGAGATTTTAATCCGGGGGATGAGCAGTTCTTC. Full variable domain (remainder filled in from reference TRBV15 and TRBJ2-1): DAMVIQNPRYQVTQFGKPVTLSCSQTLNHNVMYWYQQKSSQAPKLLFHYYDKDFNNEADTPDNFQSRRPNTSFCFLDIRSPGLGDTAMYLCATSRDFNPGDEQFFGPGTRLTVL.

The rearrangement uses TRBV2 and TRBJ1-5, with 7 bases that match TRBD1. J lost 5 bases, V lost 1 base, and 5 bases had no gene match. From germline, CDR1 is SNHLY and CDR2 FYNNEI. The CDR3 runs 15 residues. The CDR3 bases are TGTGCCAGCAGTGAAGTGGGACAGTTGTATCAGCCCCAGCATTTT. As protein: CASSEVGQLYQPQHF. The variable domain in full, with the rest retrieved from reference TRBV2 and TRBJ1-5, is EPEVTQTPSHQVTQMGQEVILRCVPISNHLYFYWYRQILGQKVEFLVSFYNNEISEKSEIFDDQFSVERPDGSNFTLKIRSTKLEDSAMYFCASSEVGQLYQPQHFGDGTRLSIL.

The gene calls are TRBV20-1 and TRBJ2-5, with TRBD1 as a possible D gene (5 bases). In germline, CDR1 is DFQATT, CDR2 SNEGSKA (reference sequence). This CDR3 has 15 amino acids. V was pared by 3 bases and J by 6 bases, with 20 bases between. CDR3 residues: CSASPINQGSKTQYF. The CDR3 DNA is TGCAGTGCTAGTCCTATAAACCAGGGTTCGAAGACCCAGTACTTC.

This sequence joins TRBV6-5 and TRBJ1-1; D perhaps matches TRBD1 (5 bases). Germline V gene lookup returns CDR1 MNHEY and CDR2 SVGAGI. The CDR3 is 14 amino acids. Trimming cost V 5 bases and J 3 bases, with 13 bases left between them. CDR3: CASSTRQRHTEAFF. CDR3 DNA sequence: TGTGCCAGCAGTACCCGACAGAGGCACACTGAAGCTTTCTTT.

The genes are TRBV12-3 or TRBV12-4 and TRBJ1-6; unclear D gene. This CDR3 is 12 amino acids long. Trimming stripped 4 bases from V and 4 bases from J, with 2 bases between. The CDR3 DNA is TGTGCCAGCAGTTCATATAATTCACCCCTCCACTTT. Translating it yields CASSSYNSPLHF.

The CDR3 DNA sequence: TGTGCCTGGGTCCCGACAGGGGGCAAGAGAGATGGCTACACCTTC. Translating gives CAWVPTGGKRDGYTF. The chain links TRBV30 to TRBJ1-2; 10 bases line up with TRBD1. The CDR3 is made up of 15 amino acids. Germline assignment: CDR1 GTSNPN and CDR2 SVGIG (reference sequence). J gave up 6 bases and V 5 bases, and 12 bases lay outside the gene matches. Drawing the rest from reference TRBV30 and TRBJ1-2, the complete variable domain is SQTIHQWPATLVQPVGSPLSLECTVEGTSNPNLYWYRQAAGRGLQLLFYSVGIGQISSEVPQNLSASRPQDRQFILSSKKLLLSDSGFYLCAWVPTGGKRDGYTFGSGTRLTVV.

The rearrangement uses TRBV19 and TRBJ2-4; 7 nucleotides line up with TRBD2. Trimming cost V 9 bases and J 7 bases; bases outside gene matches: 3. This CDR3 region has 11 residues. The germline gives CDR1 LNHDA, CDR2 SQIVND (reference sequence). The CDR3 protein is CASRGGNIQYF. Here the CDR3 DNA reads TGTGCCAGCCGGGGAGGGAACATTCAGTACTTC. Based on the CDR3 plus reference TRBV19 and TRBJ2-4, the full variable domain is DGGITQSPKYLFRKEGQNVTLSCEQNLNHDAMYWYRQDPGQGLRLIYYSQIVNDFQKGDIAEGYSVSREKKESFPLTVTSAQKNPTAFYLCASRGGNIQYFGAGTRLSVL.

V and J are TRBV4-3 and TRBJ2-1, with TRBD2 identical over 10 bases. The germline V gene encodes CDR1 LGHNA and CDR2 YSLEER. CDR3 size: 16 residues. J was trimmed by 8 bases and V by 0 bases; bases with no gene match: 7. The CDR3 DNA sequence: TGCGCCAGCAGCCAAGATTTAGCGGGGGGCGGGGATGAGCAGTTCTTC. Its translation is CASSQDLAGGGDEQFF.

The chain carries TRBV2 and TRBJ1-1; 8 bases match TRBD1. V lost 5 bases and J lost 4; bases outside the gene matches: 3. CDR1 is SNHLY, CDR2 FYNNEI, per germline. The CDR3 has 13 amino acids. CDR3 DNA: TGTGCCAGCAGTCCAGGGGGCATCACTGAAGCTTTCTTT. Translated, it gives CASSPGGITEAFF.

This chain links TRBV4-3 with TRBJ1-6, with no clear D. The CDR3 loop spans 18 amino acids. V lost 0 bases, J lost 0 bases, and 12 bases lay in between. Germline V CDR1 and CDR2: LGHNA, YSLEER. CDR3 sequence: CASSQEMVGSSYNSPLHF. The CDR3 DNA is TGCGCCAGCAGCCAAGAGATGGTCGGGAGCTCCTATAATTCACCCCTCCACTTT.

V and J are TRBV28 and TRBJ1-3; D remains ambiguous. With 4 bases removed from V and 0 bases from J, the gap between germline ends came to 10 bases. From germline, CDR1 is MDHEN and CDR2 SYDVKM. CDR3 length equals 15 residues. The CDR3 DNA reads as TGTGCCAGCAGTTCAAACACGTACTCTGGAAACACCATATATTTT. It is translated as CASSSNTYSGNTIYF.

This chain connects TRBV5-4 to TRBJ2-1; 8 bases agree with TRBD1. Germline V gives CDR1 SGHNT, CDR2 YYREEE (reference sequence). The CDR3 has 12 residues. Unmatched junction bases numbered 9, after V lost 4 bases and J lost 15 bases. CDR3 DNA: TGTGCCAGCAGCCTGGACAGGGCAAGGTGGTTCTTC. It is translated as CASSLDRARWFF.

The J gene is TRBJ2-7, the V gene TRBV27; TRBD1 aligns across 7 bases. V trimming: 4 bases; J trimming: 4 bases; junction bases outside the gene matches: 19. There are 18 residues in the CDR3. Germline V gives CDR1 MNHEY, CDR2 SMNVEV (reference sequence). The CDR3 region has the DNA TGTGCCAGCAGTTGGAAGACCGGGACAGATCTTTCCGGATACGAGCAGTACTTC. It codes for CASSWKTGTDLSGYEQYF.

J is TRBJ1-1 and V is TRBV5-4, with TRBD1 matching over 7 bases. The J segment lost 6 bases and the V segment lost 4 bases, leaving 9 bases of the junction unmatched. CDR3 length equals 14 residues. Germline V lookup: CDR1 SGHNT, CDR2 YYREEE (reference sequence). CDR3 nucleotide sequence: TGTGCCAGCAGCCCCGGGACAGAGACTTCTGAAGCTTTCTTT. This codes for CASSPGTETSEAFF.

This clone was seen just once. The CDR3, as DNA: TGTGCCAGCCTTTCGGGAGGGCCCCTGGATACGCAGTATTTT. Its protein is CASLSGGPLDTQYF. The rearrangement joins TRBV28 to TRBJ2-3, with TRBD2 matching 8 bases. Germline V gene lookup returns CDR1 MDHEN and CDR2 SYDVKM. This CDR3 region has 14 residues. Trimming removed 8 bases from V and 6 bases from J; junction bases left unmatched: 10.

This chain joins TRBV19 and TRBJ2-7, with D perhaps matching TRBD2 (6 bases). Germline V gene data show CDR1 as LNHDA and CDR2 as SQIVND (reference sequence). This CDR3 has 14 residues. V was clipped by 7 bases and J by 2 bases, with 15 bases between them. This chain's CDR3 is CASKDGGTPYEQYF. The CDR3 DNA is TGTGCCAGTAAGGACGGGGGAACCCCCTACGAGCAGTACTTC.

J is TRBJ1-1 and V is TRBV28; D unresolved. Germline V gives CDR1 MDHEN, CDR2 SYDVKM. V lost 6 bases and J 3 bases, leaving 20 bases between the germline ends. The CDR3 totals 16 residues. The DNA of the CDR3 is TGTGCCAGCAGATTCCCCGCGGAGTCAGAAGACACTGAAGCTTTCTTT. It specifies CASRFPAESEDTEAFF.